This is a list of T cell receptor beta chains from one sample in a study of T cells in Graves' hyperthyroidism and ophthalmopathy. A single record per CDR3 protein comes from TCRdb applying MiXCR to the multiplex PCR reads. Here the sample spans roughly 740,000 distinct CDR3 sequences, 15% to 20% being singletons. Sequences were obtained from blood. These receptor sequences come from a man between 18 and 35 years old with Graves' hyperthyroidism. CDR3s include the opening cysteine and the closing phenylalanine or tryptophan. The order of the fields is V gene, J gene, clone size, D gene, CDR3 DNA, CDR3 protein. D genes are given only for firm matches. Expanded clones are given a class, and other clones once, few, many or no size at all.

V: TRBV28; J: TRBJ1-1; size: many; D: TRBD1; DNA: TGTGCCAGCATGTCCAGGGGGCCTAGGGCTGAAGCTTTCTTT; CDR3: CASMSRGPRAEAFF
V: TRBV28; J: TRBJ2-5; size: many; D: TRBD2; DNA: TGTGCCACAAGCGGGAGCACAGAGACCCAGTACTTC; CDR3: CATSGSTETQYF
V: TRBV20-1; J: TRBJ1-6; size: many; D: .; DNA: TGCAGTGCCCCGGAAATCGGGAGCGTGTCCTTCCATTCACCCCTCCACTTT; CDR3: CSAPEIGSVSFHSPLHF
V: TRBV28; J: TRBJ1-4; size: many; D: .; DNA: TGTGCCAGCAGTGCCCGGACGGATTCTAATGAAAAACTGTTTTTT; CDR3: CASSARTDSNEKLFF
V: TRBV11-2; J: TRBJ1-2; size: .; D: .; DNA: TGTGCCAGCACCCGGGGGGTGACTAACTATGGCTACACCTTC; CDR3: CASTRGVTNYGYTF
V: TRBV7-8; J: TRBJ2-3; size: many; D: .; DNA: TGTGCCAGCAGCTTAGCGCGAGACGAGCGGAGCACAGATACGCAGTATTTT; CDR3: CASSLARDERSTDTQYF
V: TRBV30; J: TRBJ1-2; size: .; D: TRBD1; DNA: TGTGCCTGGAGTGTACTTGGAGGGGGCCTTGACTACACCTTC; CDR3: CAWSVLGGGLDYTF
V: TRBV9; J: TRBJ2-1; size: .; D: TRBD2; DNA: TGTGCCAGCAGCGTTACCACTAGCGCGACCTACAATGAGCAGTTCTTC; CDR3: CASSVTTSATYNEQFF
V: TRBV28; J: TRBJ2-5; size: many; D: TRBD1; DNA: TGTGCCAGCAGTACGGACAGGGTCCGTTCGGCAGAGACCCAGTACTTC; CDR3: CASSTDRVRSAETQYF
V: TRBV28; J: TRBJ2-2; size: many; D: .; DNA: TGTGCCAGCAGTTTCCATCCACAGGCGGGCACCGGGGAGCTGTTTTTT; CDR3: CASSFHPQAGTGELFF
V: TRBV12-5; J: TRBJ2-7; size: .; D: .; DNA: TGTGCTAGTGCGGACACCTCCTACGAGCAGTACTTC; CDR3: CASADTSYEQYF
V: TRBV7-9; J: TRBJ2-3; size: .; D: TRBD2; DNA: TGTGCCAGCAGCTCGGGGGGGCGATCACTAGCGGGAGTCACAGATACGCAGTATTTT; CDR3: CASSSGGRSLAGVTDTQYF
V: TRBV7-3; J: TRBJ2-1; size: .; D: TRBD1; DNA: TGTGCCAGCAGCATTTCGCCCGGGACAGGGTCCAATGAGCAGTTCTTC; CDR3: CASSISPGTGSNEQFF
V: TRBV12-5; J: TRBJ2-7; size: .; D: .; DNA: TGTGCTAGTGGTTTCGACACGTCCTACGAGCAGTACTTC; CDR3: CASGFDTSYEQYF
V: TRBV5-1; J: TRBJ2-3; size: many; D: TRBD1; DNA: TGCGCCAGCAGCTACGGGACAGGGGGCGCAGATACGCAGTATTTT; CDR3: CASSYGTGGADTQYF
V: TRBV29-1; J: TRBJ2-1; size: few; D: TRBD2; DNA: TGCAGCGCTCTAAGGCCTAGCGGGATTAATGAGCAGTTCTTC; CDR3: CSALRPSGINEQFF
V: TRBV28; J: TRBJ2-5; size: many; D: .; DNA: TGTGCCAGCAGTCTGGGAAGGCAAGAGACCCAGTACTTC; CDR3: CASSLGRQETQYF
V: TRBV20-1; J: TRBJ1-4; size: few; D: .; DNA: TGCAGTGCTTACCATAATGAAAAACTGTTTTTT; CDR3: CSAYHNEKLFF
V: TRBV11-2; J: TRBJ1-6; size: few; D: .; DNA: TGTGCCAGCAGCTTAGACGGGGGATCACCCCTCCACTTT; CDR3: CASSLDGGSPLHF
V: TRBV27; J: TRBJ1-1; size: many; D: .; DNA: TGTGCCAGCAGTAAACAGGGTTGGAGCGCTGAAGCTTTCTTT; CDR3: CASSKQGWSAEAFF
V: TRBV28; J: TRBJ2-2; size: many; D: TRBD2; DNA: TGCGCCAGCAGCCCCTGGGGGAGGGCTACCGGGGAGCTGTTTTTT; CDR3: CASSPWGRATGELFF
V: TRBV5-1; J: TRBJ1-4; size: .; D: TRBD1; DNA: TGCGCCAGCAGCTCCGGGACAGTCTCAACTAATGAAAAACTGTTTTTT; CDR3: CASSSGTVSTNEKLFF
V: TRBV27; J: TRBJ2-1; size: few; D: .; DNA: TGTGCCACCCTTACCCTCGGGGGCAATGAGCAGTTCTTC; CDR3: CATLTLGGNEQFF
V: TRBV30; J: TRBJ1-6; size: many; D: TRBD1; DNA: TGTGCCTGGAGATTGACAGGGGGGAATTCACCCCTCCACTTT; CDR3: CAWRLTGGNSPLHF
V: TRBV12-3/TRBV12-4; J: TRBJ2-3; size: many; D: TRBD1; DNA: TGTGCCAGCAGTTTAAAACAGGGGGAGGATACGCAGTATTTT; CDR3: CASSLKQGEDTQYF
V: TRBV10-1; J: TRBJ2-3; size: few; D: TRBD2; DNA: TGCGCCAGCAGTGAGTCGAGGGCGGGGGGAGATACGCAGTATTTT; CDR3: CASSESRAGGDTQYF
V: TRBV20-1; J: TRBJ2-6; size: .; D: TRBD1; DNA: TGCAGTGCTAGTGGGCAGGGGGCGCAGGGACGTCTGACTTTC; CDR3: CSASGQGAQGRLTF
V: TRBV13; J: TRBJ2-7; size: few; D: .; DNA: TGTGCCAGCAGCTTAAGGGGGGGCGCGACCTACGAGCAGTACTTC; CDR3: CASSLRGGATYEQYF
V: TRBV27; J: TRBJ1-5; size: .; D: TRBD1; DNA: TGTGCCAGCAGTTTAGTGGGACAGCCTTATAGCAATCAGCCCCAGCATTTT; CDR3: CASSLVGQPYSNQPQHF
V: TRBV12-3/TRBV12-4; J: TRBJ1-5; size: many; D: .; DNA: TGTGCCAGCAGTCGCCAACAGGGTGATCAGCCCCAGCATTTT; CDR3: CASSRQQGDQPQHF
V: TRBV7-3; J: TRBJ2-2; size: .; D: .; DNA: TGTGCCAGCAGTCCGATAGGTTCCCCCCACAGGTCCGGGGAGCTGTTTTTT; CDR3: CASSPIGSPHRSGELFF
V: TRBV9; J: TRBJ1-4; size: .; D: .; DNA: TGTGCCAGCAACGTAGCTTTGTCAGCAAATGAAAAACTGTTTTTT; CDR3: CASNVALSANEKLFF
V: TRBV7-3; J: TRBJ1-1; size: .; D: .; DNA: TGTGCCAGCAGCCAAGGGTCCTCAGGAAAAGCTTTCTTT; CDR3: CASSQGSSGKAFF
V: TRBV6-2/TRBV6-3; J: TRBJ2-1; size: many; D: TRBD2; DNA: TGTGCCAGCGGTAATAGCGGGAGTACCTACAATGAGCAGTTCTTC; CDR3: CASGNSGSTYNEQFF
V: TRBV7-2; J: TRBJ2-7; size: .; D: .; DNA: TGTGCCACCACGCTGGGGGGGGGACAGGTCGAGCAGTACTTC; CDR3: CATTLGGGQVEQYF
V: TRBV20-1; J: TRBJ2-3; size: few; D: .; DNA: TGCAGTGCTAGACCCATCCAACTCACAGATACGCAGTATTTT; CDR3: CSARPIQLTDTQYF
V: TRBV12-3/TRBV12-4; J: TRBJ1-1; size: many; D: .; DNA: TGTGCCAGCAGTGCTCAGGGAGGTGAGACTGAAGCTTTCTTT; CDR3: CASSAQGGETEAFF
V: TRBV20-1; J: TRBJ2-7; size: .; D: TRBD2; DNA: TGCAGTGTCCCAGGAGGGGCTAGCGGTCGTGAGCAGTACTTC; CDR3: CSVPGGASGREQYF
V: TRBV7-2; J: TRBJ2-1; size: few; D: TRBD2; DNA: TGTGCCAGCAGCGGACTAGGGGCGTACAATGAGCAGTTCTTC; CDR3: CASSGLGAYNEQFF
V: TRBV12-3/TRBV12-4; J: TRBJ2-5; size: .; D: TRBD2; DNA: TGTGCCAGCAGTCCGGGACTAGCGGGTTTAACGACCCAGTACTTC; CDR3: CASSPGLAGLTTQYF
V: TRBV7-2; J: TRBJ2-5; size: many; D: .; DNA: TGTGCCAGCAGCTTAGGTCGGCCTTCCCCCGAGACCCAGTACTTC; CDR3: CASSLGRPSPETQYF
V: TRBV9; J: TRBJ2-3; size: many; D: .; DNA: TGTGCCAGCAGCGTAGGGTCTAGCCGGACAGATACGCAGTATTTT; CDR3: CASSVGSSRTDTQYF
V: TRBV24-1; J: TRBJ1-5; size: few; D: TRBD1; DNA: TGTGCCACCAGTGACCCAGGGACAGGCGGCAATCAGCCCCAGCATTTT; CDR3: CATSDPGTGGNQPQHF
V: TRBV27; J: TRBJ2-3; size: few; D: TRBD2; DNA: TGTGCCAGCAGTTTCGGCCGGGGGGGGCAAACAGATACGCAGTATTTT; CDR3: CASSFGRGGQTDTQYF
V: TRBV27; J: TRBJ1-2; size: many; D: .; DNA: TGTGCCAGCAGTCCTTCCGGGGCGAGCTATGGCTACACCTTC; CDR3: CASSPSGASYGYTF
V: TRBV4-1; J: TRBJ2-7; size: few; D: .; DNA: TGCGCCAGCAGCCCCCATACAGGGTCCCCTCGCGAGCAGTACTTC; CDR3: CASSPHTGSPREQYF
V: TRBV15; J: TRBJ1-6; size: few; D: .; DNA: TGTGCCACCAGCAGAGAGCACAGGCCCAATTCACCCCTCCACTTT; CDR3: CATSREHRPNSPLHF
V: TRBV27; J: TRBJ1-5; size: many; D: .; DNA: TGTGCCAGCAGTCCTAGCAATCAGCCCCAGCATTTT; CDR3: CASSPSNQPQHF
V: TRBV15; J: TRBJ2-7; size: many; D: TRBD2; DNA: TGTGCCACCAGCAGAGAGCCTAGCGGGGCGTCCTATGAGCAGTACTTC; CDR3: CATSREPSGASYEQYF